The 14 T cell receptor beta chains given below trace back to one sample, sequenced in a study of CD8 T cells in ankylosing spondylitis. From the 5' RACE reads, TCRdb called clonotypes with MiXCR, one entry per CDR3 protein. The table lists fewer than 400,000 distinct CDR3 sequences, roughly 14% of them singletons. The source material was blood, either unsorted or a sorted T cell fraction (not recorded which). The receptors come from a male donor with ankylosing spondylitis or in good health (not recorded which).

This clonotype came up a few times. The V gene is TRBV20-1, the J gene TRBJ2-1; 12 nucleotides line up with TRBD2. There are 14 residues in the CDR3. With 6 bases clipped from V and 5 bases from J, the junction kept 5 bases outside the gene matches. CDR1 and CDR2 from the germline V gene are DFQATT and SNEGSKA (reference sequence). CDR3 DNA sequence: TGCAGTGCCCCGACTAGCGGGAGTCACAATGAGCAGTTCTTC. Translating gives CSAPTSGSHNEQFF.

V is TRBV12-3 or TRBV12-4 and J is TRBJ2-1; TRBD2 is a possible D gene (6 bases). Trimming left V 7 bases short and J 0 bases short, with 16 bases between. The CDR3 is made up of 16 amino acids. CDR3 residues: CASTITGGASYNEQFF. The DNA of the CDR3 is TGTGCCAGCACCATCACAGGCGGGGCCTCCTACAATGAGCAGTTCTTC.

This clonotype was seen more than once but under ten times. The V gene is TRBV20-1, the J gene TRBJ1-1; 7 bases are shared with TRBD1. Per the germline V gene, CDR1 is DFQATT and CDR2 is SNEGSKA (reference sequence). The CDR3 is 14 amino acids. The V and J ends lost 5 bases and 1 base, in that order; junction bases with no gene match: 7. The CDR3 sequence: CSALPGTANTEAFF. The CDR3 coding sequence is TGCAGTGCTCTACCCGGGACAGCGAACACTGAAGCTTTCTTT.

Only a few counts were recorded for this clonotype. This chain uses TRBV14 with TRBJ2-7; D is uncertain. The CDR3 totals 14 residues. Germline values: CDR1 SGHDN, CDR2 FVKESK. V was pared by 0 bases and J by 6 bases, with 12 bases between. This CDR3 is CASSQDAYRGEQYF. Here the CDR3 DNA reads TGTGCCAGCAGCCAAGATGCCTACCGTGGCGAGCAGTACTTC.

J is TRBJ2-3 and V is TRBV3-1; tentative D call: TRBD2 (6 bases). CDR1 is LGHDT, CDR2 YNNKEL, per germline (reference sequence). With 6 bases removed from V and 0 bases from J, the gap between germline ends came to 10 bases. This CDR3 is 14 amino acids long. CDR3 region: CASRGDFSTDTQYF. Here the CDR3 DNA reads TGTGCCAGCAGAGGGGACTTCAGCACAGATACGCAGTATTTT.

This clonotype occurred a few times. The chain combines TRBV3-1 with TRBJ1-2, with a weak D call TRBD1 (5 bases). The CDR3 contains 15 residues. Trimming shortened V by 0 bases and J by 10 bases, and 18 bases separated the two germline ends. Germline CDR1 LGHDT, CDR2 YNNKEL (reference sequence). CDR3 DNA: TGTGCCAGCAGCCAAGATCAGAGAGAGGGGTTCGTCTACACCTTC. This sequence encodes CASSQDQREGFVYTF.

The CDR3 DNA follows: TGTGCCAGCAGCTTGGGTGGACAGGGGCTTTTCTACGAGCAGTACTTC. Translated: CASSLGGQGLFYEQYF. The chain employs TRBV5-6 and TRBJ2-7, with 9 bases aligning to TRBD1. The CDR3 length is 16 residues. V lost 0 bases to trimming and J lost 3 bases; unmatched junction nucleotides: 7. In germline, CDR1 is SGHDT, CDR2 YYEEEE. Filled out from reference TRBV5-6 and TRBJ2-7, the complete variable domain reads DAGVTQSPTHLIKTRGQQVTLRCSPKSGHDTVSWYQQALGQGPQFIFQYYEEEERQRGNFPDRFSGHQFPNYSSELNVNALLLGDSALYLCASSLGGQGLFYEQYFGPGTRLTVT.

This sequence joins TRBV14 and TRBJ1-6; D remains ambiguous. The CDR3 spans 14 residues. The V end lost 1 base, the J end lost 7 bases, and 8 bases lay between the germline ends. The germline V gene has CDR1 SGHDN and CDR2 FVKESK. CDR3 sequence: CASSQGLANSPLHF. CDR3 nucleotide sequence: TGTGCCAGCAGCCAAGGACTTGCAAATTCACCCCTCCACTTT.

A few counts support this clonotype. CDR3 residues: CASRPGLAQSIQYF. CDR3 coding DNA: TGTGCCAGCAGGCCGGGACTAGCTCAAAGCATTCAGTACTTC. The gene calls are TRBV7-8 and TRBJ2-4; 9 nucleotides match TRBD2. The trim removed 6 bases at V and 9 bases at J, leaving 9 bases unmatched. Germline values: CDR1 SGHVS, CDR2 FQNEAQ. The CDR3 totals 14 residues.

The chain links TRBV5-1 to TRBJ1-1, with TRBD1 as a possible D gene (5 bases). V was cut by 2 bases and J by 0 bases, with 11 bases left in between. Germline V CDR1 and CDR2: SGHRS, YFSETQ. CDR3 length: 15 amino acids. DNA for the CDR3: TGCGCCAGCAGCTTAGGGGCTGAGCTGAACACTGAAGCTTTCTTT. Translation: CASSLGAELNTEAFF. The variable domain in full, completed from reference TRBV5-1 and TRBJ1-1, reads KAGVTQTPRYLIKTRGQQVTLSCSPISGHRSVSWYQQTPGQGLQFLFEYFSETQRNKGNFPGRFSGRQFSNSRSEMNVSTLELGDSALYLCASSLGAELNTEAFFGQGTRLTVV.

This clonotype was counted ten times or more. This rearrangement joins TRBV5-1 to TRBJ2-2; possible D gene TRBD1, 5 bases. Germline CDR1 is SGHRS and CDR2 is YFSETQ. Between the trimmed V and J ends, which lost 3 bases and 5 bases, there was a span of 11 bases. This CDR3 contains 14 residues. The CDR3, as DNA: TGCGCCAGCAGCTATGGCAGGGAAACCGGGGAGCTGTTTTTT. This codes for CASSYGRETGELFF.

The chain recombines TRBV5-1 with TRBJ2-1; possibly TRBD1 for D (6 bases). The CDR3 length is 14 residues. The V end was cut by 0 bases, the J end by 9 bases, with 13 bases between. Per germline, CDR1 SGHRS and CDR2 YFSETQ. The DNA of the CDR3 is TGCGCCAGCAGCTTGGGCCAACAGGGCTCTGAGCAGTTCTTC. Encoded protein: CASSLGQQGSEQFF.

This clonotype was found a few times. The chain uses TRBV18 and TRBJ2-1; either TRBD1 or TRBD2 may supply D (5 bases each). Germline CDR1 reads KGHSH; CDR2 reads LQKENI. With 3 bases removed from V and 7 bases from J, the gap between germline ends came to 7 bases. The CDR3 consists of 12 residues. CDR3 coding DNA: TGTGCCAGCTCACCCGGGACGAATGAGCAGTTCTTC. It codes for CASSPGTNEQFF. The full variable domain, with the rest looked up from reference TRBV18 and TRBJ2-1, is NAGVMQNPRHLVRRRGQEARLRCSPMKGHSHVYWYRQLPEEGLKFMVYLQKENIIDESGMPKERFSAEFPKEGPSILRIQQVVRGDSAAYFCASSPGTNEQFFGPGTRLTVL.

This clonotype has more than one count but fewer than ten. The chain recombines TRBV29-1 with TRBJ2-6, with a possible D match to TRBD1 (6 bases). The CDR3 covers 15 residues. CDR1 and CDR2 from the germline V gene are SQVTM and ANQGSEA. V lost 4 bases to trimming and J lost 0 bases, with 10 bases between them. The CDR3 nucleotides are TGCAGCGTTGCCCAAGGGGGCTCTGGGGCCAACGTCCTGACTTTC. Its protein is CSVAQGGSGANVLTF. Using reference TRBV29-1 and TRBJ2-6 for the parts outside the CDR3, the full variable domain is SAVISQKPSRDICQRGTSLTIQCQVDSQVTMMFWYRQQPGQSLTLIATANQGSEATYESGFVIDKFPISRPNLTFSTLTVSNMSPEDSSIYLCSVAQGGSGANVLTFGAGSRLTVL.